This T cell receptor beta chain is from a study of T cells in localized non-small cell lung cancer. This clone has a single count. Antigen: not known. Overall study results and limits: Uninvolved adjacent lung had higher T cell clonality than tumor and all other tissues. Investigators sequenced only a single tumor region, leaving heterogeneity possible. Turning up in adjacent lung were a median around 60 of the top 100 tumor clones.

Sequencing was performed with immunoSEQ multiplex PCR; in TCRdb, only in-frame clones are kept and a portion is missing. This sample has about 30,000 clones, with roughly 86% found just once. This CDR3 has 14 amino acids. V was cut by 1 base and J by 4 bases, with 8 bases left in between. The germline V gene encodes CDR1 SGDLS and CDR2 YYNGEE. The material sequenced was peripheral blood, taken before any cancer treatment. This sequence originates from a male donor older than 55 with stage I lung adenocarcinoma. The rearrangement links TRBV9 to TRBJ1-4, with unresolved D. CDR3 DNA: TGTGCCAGCAGCGTAATGGCGGTTAATGAAAAACTGTTTTTT. This encodes CASSVMAVNEKLFF. Based on the CDR3 plus reference TRBV9 and TRBJ1-4, the full variable domain is DSGVTQTPKHLITATGQRVTLRCSPRSGDLSVYWYQQSLDQGLQFLIQYYNGEERAKGNILERFSAQQFPDLHSELNLSSLELGDSALYFCASSVMAVNEKLFFGSGTQLSVL.